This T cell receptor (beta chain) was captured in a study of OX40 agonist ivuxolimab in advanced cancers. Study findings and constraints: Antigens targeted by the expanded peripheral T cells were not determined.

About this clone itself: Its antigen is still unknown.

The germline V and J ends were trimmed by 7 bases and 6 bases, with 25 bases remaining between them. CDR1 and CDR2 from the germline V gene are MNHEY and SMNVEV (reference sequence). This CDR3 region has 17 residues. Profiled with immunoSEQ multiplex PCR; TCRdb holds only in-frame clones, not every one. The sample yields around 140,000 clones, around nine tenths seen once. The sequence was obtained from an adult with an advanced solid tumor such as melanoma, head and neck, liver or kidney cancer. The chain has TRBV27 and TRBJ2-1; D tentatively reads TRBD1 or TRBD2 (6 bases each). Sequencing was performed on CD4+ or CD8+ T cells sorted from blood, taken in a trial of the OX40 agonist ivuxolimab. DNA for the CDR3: TGTGCCAGCACGAGACTTCAGGGGCGGGAAGGGAGCAATGAGCAGTTCTTC. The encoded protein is CASTRLQGREGSNEQFF.